This TCR beta chain is drawn from a study of blood T cells in healthy people across ages. This CDR3 contains 16 residues. The trim removed 1 base at V and 8 bases at J, leaving 9 bases unmatched. The V gene's germline CDR1 is SGHNT and CDR2 YENEEA. With a J-beta primer mix and a sample-barcoded 5' primer, a second PCR ran 7 to 11 cycles. TCRdb itself ran the 5' RACE reads through MiXCR, one entry per CDR3 protein. The sample includes around 690,000 distinct CDR3 sequences, about 53% of them seen just once. This clonotype showed up just a few times. The genes are TRBV11-3 and TRBJ2-1; 9 nucleotides match TRBD2. The sequence was collected from a man in his 60s in good health. The sequenced sample consisted of blood. CDR3 bases: TGTGCCAGCAGCTTAGGGACTAGCGATCGATTCGATGAGCAGTTCTTC. Its translation is CASSLGTSDRFDEQFF.